The rows below give T cell receptor beta chains drawn from one sample of a study of T cells after yellow fever vaccination. TCRdb re-called the 5' RACE reads with MiXCR, one entry per CDR3 protein. Among a few hundred thousand distinct CDR3 sequences, around 4.9% were seen once, and the ten largest hold approximately 3.5%. This specimen consisted of CD4+ T cells sorted from PBMCs, obtained on the day of the yellow fever booster vaccination. The receptors stem from a man younger than 35 who received the YFV17D yellow fever vaccine. Both conserved end residues are part of each CDR3. Each record gives: V gene, D gene, J gene, clone size, CDR3 protein, CDR3 DNA. D genes are given only for firm matches. Clone size, where shown, is once, few, many, or a class for clones that have expanded.

V gene: TRBV4-2; D gene: -; J gene: TRBJ2-2; clone size: few; CDR3 protein: CASSQGSGRNTGELFF; CDR3 DNA: TGTGCCAGCAGCCAAGGGTCTGGCAGAAACACCGGGGAGCTGTTTTTT
V gene: TRBV5-1; D gene: -; J gene: TRBJ1-1; clone size: few; CDR3 protein: CASSLEGVGTEAFF; CDR3 DNA: TGCGCCAGCAGCTTGGAAGGGGTTGGGACTGAAGCTTTCTTT
V gene: TRBV6-2/TRBV6-3; D gene: TRBD1; J gene: TRBJ2-3; clone size: many; CDR3 protein: CASSPRWTGAFTDTQYF; CDR3 DNA: TGTGCCAGCAGCCCCCGGTGGACAGGGGCTTTCACAGATACGCAGTATTTT
V gene: TRBV18; D gene: -; J gene: TRBJ2-1; clone size: few; CDR3 protein: CASSPPHRASYNEKFF; CDR3 DNA: TGTGCCAGCTCACCACCTCACAGGGCATCCTACAATGAGAAGTTCTTC
V gene: TRBV20-1; D gene: -; J gene: TRBJ1-5; clone size: few; CDR3 protein: CSARGDYRVGQPQHF; CDR3 DNA: TGCAGTGCTAGGGGGGACTACAGGGTTGGACAGCCCCAGCATTTT
V gene: TRBV5-5; D gene: -; J gene: TRBJ1-4; clone size: -; CDR3 protein: CASSEFGRANEKLFF; CDR3 DNA: TGTGCCAGCAGCGAGTTTGGTCGGGCTAATGAAAAACTGTTTTTT
V gene: TRBV6-5; D gene: -; J gene: TRBJ2-2; clone size: few; CDR3 protein: CASSFQTGTGELFF; CDR3 DNA: TGTGCCAGCAGTTTCCAAACAGGGACCGGGGAGCTGTTTTTT
V gene: TRBV24-1; D gene: -; J gene: TRBJ2-1; clone size: -; CDR3 protein: CATSGGVGTYNEQFF; CDR3 DNA: TGTGCCACCAGCGGGGGCGTCGGAACCTACAATGAGCAGTTCTTC
V gene: TRBV5-4; D gene: -; J gene: TRBJ2-4; clone size: few; CDR3 protein: CASSLARADIQYF; CDR3 DNA: TGTGCCAGCAGCTTAGCGAGGGCTGACATTCAGTACTTC
V gene: TRBV10-3; D gene: TRBD1; J gene: TRBJ1-4; clone size: -; CDR3 protein: CAISENWTGGSEKLFF; CDR3 DNA: TGTGCCATCAGTGAAAATTGGACAGGGGGGAGTGAAAAACTGTTTTTT
V gene: TRBV11-2; D gene: -; J gene: TRBJ1-6; clone size: -; CDR3 protein: CASSLDGVSPLHF; CDR3 DNA: TGTGCCAGCAGCTTAGATGGGGTATCACCCCTCCACTTT
V gene: TRBV29-1; D gene: TRBD1; J gene: TRBJ1-1; clone size: many; CDR3 protein: CSVQDTGGAITEAFF; CDR3 DNA: TGCAGCGTCCAAGACACAGGGGGGGCGATCACTGAAGCTTTCTTT
V gene: TRBV14; D gene: -; J gene: TRBJ1-1; clone size: few; CDR3 protein: CASSQGGSQPFF; CDR3 DNA: TGTGCCAGCAGCCAAGGCGGGTCGCAGCCTTTCTTT
V gene: TRBV5-1; D gene: TRBD1; J gene: TRBJ1-1; clone size: many; CDR3 protein: CASSLQGAAEAFF; CDR3 DNA: TGCGCCAGCAGTTTGCAGGGGGCGGCTGAAGCTTTCTTT
V gene: TRBV6-2/TRBV6-3; D gene: TRBD1; J gene: TRBJ1-1; clone size: few; CDR3 protein: CASRKDREGTEAFF; CDR3 DNA: TGTGCCAGCAGAAAAGACAGGGAGGGTACTGAAGCTTTCTTT
V gene: TRBV20-1; D gene: TRBD1; J gene: TRBJ2-5; clone size: many; CDR3 protein: CSARERTGKETQYF; CDR3 DNA: TGCAGTGCTAGAGAGAGGACAGGGAAAGAGACCCAGTACTTC
V gene: TRBV19; D gene: -; J gene: TRBJ2-6; clone size: -; CDR3 protein: CASTRGSSGALVLTF; CDR3 DNA: TGTGCCAGTACTAGAGGAAGCTCTGGGGCCCTCGTCCTGACTTTC
V gene: TRBV20-1; D gene: -; J gene: TRBJ2-7; clone size: few; CDR3 protein: CSARTSSGDGEQYF; CDR3 DNA: TGCAGTGCTAGGACGTCCTCAGGGGATGGCGAGCAGTACTTC
V gene: TRBV4-1; D gene: -; J gene: TRBJ1-6; clone size: many; CDR3 protein: CASSQGSQDLYNSPLHF; CDR3 DNA: TGCGCCAGCAGCCAAGGCAGCCAAGACCTTTATAATTCACCCCTCCACTTT
V gene: TRBV12-3/TRBV12-4; D gene: -; J gene: TRBJ2-2; clone size: many; CDR3 protein: CASRVSLTRELFF; CDR3 DNA: TGTGCCAGCAGAGTATCTCTTACCCGGGAGCTGTTTTTT
V gene: TRBV9; D gene: -; J gene: TRBJ2-5; clone size: few; CDR3 protein: CASSVARGIGETQYF; CDR3 DNA: TGTGCCAGCAGCGTAGCTCGGGGAATAGGAGAGACCCAGTACTTC
V gene: TRBV2; D gene: -; J gene: TRBJ2-7; clone size: -; CDR3 protein: CASSVATGWNEQYF; CDR3 DNA: TGTGCCAGCAGTGTGGCTACAGGGTGGAACGAGCAGTACTTC
V gene: TRBV5-1; D gene: -; J gene: TRBJ2-5; clone size: many; CDR3 protein: CASSLEGMETQYF; CDR3 DNA: TGCGCCAGCAGCTTGGAAGGGATGGAGACCCAGTACTTC
V gene: TRBV10-3; D gene: -; J gene: TRBJ2-3; clone size: few; CDR3 protein: CAISLTGSTDTQYF; CDR3 DNA: TGTGCCATCAGCCTAACAGGGAGCACAGATACGCAGTATTTT
V gene: TRBV5-1; D gene: TRBD2; J gene: TRBJ2-3; clone size: many; CDR3 protein: CASSDAGGTDTQYF; CDR3 DNA: TGCGCCAGCAGCGATGCGGGGGGCACAGATACGCAGTATTTT
V gene: TRBV4-2; D gene: TRBD2; J gene: TRBJ2-3; clone size: few; CDR3 protein: CASRHIGGAGPTDTQYF; CDR3 DNA: TGTGCCAGCAGACACATCGGGGGAGCGGGGCCAACAGATACGCAGTATTTT
V gene: TRBV18; D gene: -; J gene: TRBJ1-1; clone size: few; CDR3 protein: CASSQLAADTEAFF; CDR3 DNA: TGTGCCAGCTCACAGCTCGCCGCGGACACTGAAGCTTTCTTT
V gene: TRBV30; D gene: -; J gene: TRBJ2-3; clone size: -; CDR3 protein: CAWSVLAGRADTQYF; CDR3 DNA: TGTGCCTGGAGTGTACTGGCAGGGAGAGCAGATACGCAGTATTTT
V gene: TRBV20-1; D gene: -; J gene: TRBJ1-2; clone size: -; CDR3 protein: CSAGPDGNYGYTF; CDR3 DNA: TGCAGTGCTGGCCCGGACGGGAACTATGGCTACACCTTC
V gene: TRBV7-9; D gene: TRBD1; J gene: TRBJ2-1; clone size: -; CDR3 protein: CASSLARGPESYNEQFF; CDR3 DNA: TGTGCCAGCAGCTTAGCCAGGGGGCCCGAATCCTACAATGAGCAGTTCTTC
V gene: TRBV5-1; D gene: -; J gene: TRBJ1-1; clone size: -; CDR3 protein: CASSDTGPTEAFF; CDR3 DNA: TGCGCCAGCAGCGACACAGGGCCCACTGAAGCTTTCTTT
V gene: TRBV12-5; D gene: -; J gene: TRBJ2-5; clone size: -; CDR3 protein: CASGRGRETQYF; CDR3 DNA: TGTGCTAGTGGCAGGGGACGGGAGACCCAGTACTTC
V gene: TRBV5-1; D gene: TRBD2; J gene: TRBJ2-2; clone size: many; CDR3 protein: CASRELAGVHTGELFF; CDR3 DNA: TGCGCCAGCCGGGAACTAGCGGGGGTTCACACCGGGGAGCTGTTTTTT
V gene: TRBV24-1; D gene: -; J gene: TRBJ2-1; clone size: many; CDR3 protein: CATSEPDSTLYNEQFF; CDR3 DNA: TGTGCCACCAGTGAACCCGACAGCACCCTCTACAATGAGCAGTTCTTC
V gene: TRBV9; D gene: -; J gene: TRBJ2-7; clone size: few; CDR3 protein: CASSVANRGQEQYF; CDR3 DNA: TGTGCCAGCAGCGTAGCGAACAGAGGGCAGGAGCAGTACTTC
V gene: TRBV9; D gene: TRBD2; J gene: TRBJ2-3; clone size: -; CDR3 protein: CASSVVSGGAADTQYF; CDR3 DNA: TGTGCCAGCAGCGTAGTGAGCGGGGGGGCAGCAGATACGCAGTATTTT
V gene: TRBV6-5; D gene: TRBD2; J gene: TRBJ2-3; clone size: many; CDR3 protein: CASSTVRGGDTDTQYF; CDR3 DNA: TGTGCCAGCAGTACCGTTCGCGGGGGAGACACAGATACGCAGTATTTT
V gene: TRBV5-6; D gene: -; J gene: TRBJ2-7; clone size: -; CDR3 protein: CASSFRYEQYF; CDR3 DNA: TGTGCCAGCAGCTTCCGGTACGAGCAGTACTTC
V gene: TRBV7-2; D gene: -; J gene: TRBJ1-1; clone size: few; CDR3 protein: CASSLRSGGAEAFF; CDR3 DNA: TGTGCCAGCAGCTTGAGGAGTGGGGGCGCTGAAGCTTTCTTT
V gene: TRBV4-1; D gene: -; J gene: TRBJ1-5; clone size: many; CDR3 protein: CASSHREGNQPQHF; CDR3 DNA: TGCGCCAGCAGCCACAGGGAAGGCAATCAGCCCCAGCATTTT
V gene: TRBV18; D gene: -; J gene: TRBJ2-2; clone size: many; CDR3 protein: CASSQGPDTGELFF; CDR3 DNA: TGTGCCAGCTCACAGGGACCCGACACCGGGGAGCTGTTTTTT
V gene: TRBV11-3; D gene: -; J gene: TRBJ2-1; clone size: many; CDR3 protein: CASSLYGVNEQFF; CDR3 DNA: TGTGCCAGCAGCTTATATGGGGTTAATGAGCAGTTCTTC